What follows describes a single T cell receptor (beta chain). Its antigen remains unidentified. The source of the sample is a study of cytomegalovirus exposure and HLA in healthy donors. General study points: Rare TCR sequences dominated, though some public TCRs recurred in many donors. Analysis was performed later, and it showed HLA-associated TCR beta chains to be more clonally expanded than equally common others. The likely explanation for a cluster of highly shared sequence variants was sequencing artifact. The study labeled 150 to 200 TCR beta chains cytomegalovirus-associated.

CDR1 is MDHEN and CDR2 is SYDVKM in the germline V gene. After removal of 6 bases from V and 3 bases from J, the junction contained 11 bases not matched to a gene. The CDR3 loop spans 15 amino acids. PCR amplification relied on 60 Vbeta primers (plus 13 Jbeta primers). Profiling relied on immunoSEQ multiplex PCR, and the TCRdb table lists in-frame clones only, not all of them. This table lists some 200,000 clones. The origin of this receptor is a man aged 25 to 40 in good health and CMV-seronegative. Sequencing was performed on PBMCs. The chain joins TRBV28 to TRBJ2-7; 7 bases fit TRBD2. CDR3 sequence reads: CASSLRFGTNYEQYF. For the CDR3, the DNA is TGTGCCAGCAGCTTGCGCTTCGGGACTAACTACGAGCAGTACTTC.